One sample yielded the 10 T cell receptor beta chains listed below, sequenced in a study of T cell responses to AZD1222 COVID-19 vaccine. Assay used: immunoSEQ multiplex PCR; TCRdb lists only in-frame clones, some missing. The sample consists of 150,000 to 180,000 clones, around nine tenths of them appearing once. Sequencing was performed on peripheral blood, taken on day 0 of AZD1222 vaccination. The receptors were sampled from an adult in good health.

This clone was detected once. The chain couples TRBV2 to TRBJ2-5; no definite D call. V gave up 6 bases and J gave up 5 bases, with 10 bases separating them. In germline, CDR1 is SNHLY, CDR2 FYNNEI. The CDR3 consists of 12 residues. The CDR3 DNA follows: TGTGCCAGCAGCTGGAACGGGGAGACCCAGTACTTC. Its translation: CASSWNGETQYF.

This chain joins TRBV15 and TRBJ2-7, with unresolved D. The CDR3 contains 13 residues. V was clipped by 0 bases and J by 3 bases, with 6 bases between them. Germline V lookup: CDR1 LNHNV, CDR2 YYDKDF (reference sequence). CDR3 amino acids: CATSRDASYEQYF. For the CDR3, the DNA is TGTGCCACCAGCAGAGATGCCAGCTACGAGCAGTACTTC.

V is TRBV7-2 and J is TRBJ2-1; maybe TRBD2 (6 bases). CDR1 is SGHTA, CDR2 FQGNSA, per germline. V lost 1 base and J lost 3, with 7 bases in between. This CDR3 has 14 residues. The CDR3 sequence is CASSLEGLYNEQFF. DNA of the CDR3: TGTGCCAGCAGCTTAGAGGGACTCTACAATGAGCAGTTCTTC.

This clone appeared once. The rearrangement links TRBV5-4 to TRBJ1-2, with D unclear. Germline-derived CDR1 and CDR2 are SGHNT and YYREEE (reference sequence). The CDR3 is made up of 12 amino acids. Trimming took 2 bases from V and 5 from J, leaving 7 bases between them. This CDR3 is CASSLGGYGYTF. CDR3 nucleotide sequence: TGTGCCAGCAGCTTAGGAGGGTATGGCTACACCTTC.

V gene TRBV9 combines with J gene TRBJ2-1, with TRBD2 matching over 7 bases. The V gene's germline CDR1 is SGDLS and CDR2 YYNGEE. The CDR3 sequence is 15 residues long. The V segment lost 6 bases and the J segment 6 bases; nucleotides outside the gene matches: 12. CDR3 coding DNA: TGTGCCAGCACCCCCGGGGCGGGAGAGGTCAATGAGCAGTTCTTC. Amino acid sequence: CASTPGAGEVNEQFF.

The chain employs TRBV4-1 and TRBJ2-2; D may be TRBD1 or TRBD2 (5 bases each). Germline V lookup: CDR1 MGHRA, CDR2 YSYEKL. This CDR3 has 17 amino acids. Trimming shortened V by 1 base and J by 1 base, and 13 bases separated the two germline ends. CDR3 nucleotides: TGCGCCAGCAGCCAAGGGGGGAGAGACGGGAACACCGGGGAGCTGTTTTTT. This sequence encodes CASSQGGRDGNTGELFF.

The chain uses TRBV19 and TRBJ1-2; a possible D gene is TRBD1 (5 bases). Per the germline V gene, CDR1 is LNHDA and CDR2 is SQIVND (reference sequence). V was shortened by 6 bases and J by 3 bases, with 14 bases between the two germline ends. This CDR3 spans 14 amino acids. The CDR3 DNA follows: TGTGCCAGTAGCTGGGGGGGGATCGACTATGGCTACACCTTC. It translates to CASSWGGIDYGYTF.

CDR3 sequence reads: CASSPGQGVGQPQHF. CDR3 DNA: TGTGCCAGCTCACCGGGACAGGGCGTTGGTCAGCCCCAGCATTTT. The rearrangement joins TRBV18 to TRBJ1-5; TRBD1 agrees at 9 bases. The CDR3 consists of 15 residues. Germline values: CDR1 KGHSH, CDR2 LQKENI. V shed 3 bases, J shed 6 bases, and the junction held 6 bases outside the gene matches.

The chain couples TRBV5-5 to TRBJ1-1; TRBD1 agrees at 7 bases. CDR1 is SGHKS, CDR2 YYEKEE, per germline (reference sequence). V lost 4 bases to trimming and J lost 11 bases; unmatched junction nucleotides: 11. CDR3 length equals 13 residues. CDR3 sequence (DNA): TGTGCCAGCAGCGCAGGACAGGCCGCTCGGGCTTTCTTT. Amino acid sequence: CASSAGQAARAFF.

For this clone: Other DNA sequences in this specimen translate into the identical CDR3. The chain recombines TRBV10-3 with TRBJ1-1; no clear D gene. The V end was cut by 6 bases, the J end by 4 bases, with 6 bases between. Germline assignment: CDR1 ENHRY and CDR2 SYGVKD. CDR3 length: 11 amino acids. The CDR3 DNA is TGTGCCATCAGCGGTGGCACTGAAGCTTTCTTT. Amino acid sequence: CAISGGTEAFF.